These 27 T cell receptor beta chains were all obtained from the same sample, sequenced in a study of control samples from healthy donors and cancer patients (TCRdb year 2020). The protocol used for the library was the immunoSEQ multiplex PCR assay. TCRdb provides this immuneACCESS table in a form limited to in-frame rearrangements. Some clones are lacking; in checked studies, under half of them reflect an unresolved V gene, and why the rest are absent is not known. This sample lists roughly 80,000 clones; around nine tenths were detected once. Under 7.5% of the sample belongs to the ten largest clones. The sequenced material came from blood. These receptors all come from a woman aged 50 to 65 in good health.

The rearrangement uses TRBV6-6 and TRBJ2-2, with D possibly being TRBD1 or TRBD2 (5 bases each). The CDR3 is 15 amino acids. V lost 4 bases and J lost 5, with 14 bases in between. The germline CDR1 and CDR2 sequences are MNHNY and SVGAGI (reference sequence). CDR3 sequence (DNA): TGTGCCAGCAGTTCCATCGGGGCTGAGACCGGGGAGCTGTTTTTT. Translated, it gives CASSSIGAETGELFF.

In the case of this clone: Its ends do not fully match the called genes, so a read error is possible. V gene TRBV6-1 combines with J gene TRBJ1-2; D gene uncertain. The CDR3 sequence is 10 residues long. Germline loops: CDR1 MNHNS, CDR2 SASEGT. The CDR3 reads CASSEDQPYF. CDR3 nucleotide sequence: TGTGCCAGCAGTGAAGATCAGCCGTACTTC.

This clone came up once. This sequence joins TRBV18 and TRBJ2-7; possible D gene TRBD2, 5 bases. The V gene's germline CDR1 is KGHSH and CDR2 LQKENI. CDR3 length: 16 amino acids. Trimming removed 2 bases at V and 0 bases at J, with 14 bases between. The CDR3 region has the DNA TGTGCCAGCTCACCATCGACAAGGACTTTCTCCTACGAGCAGTACTTC. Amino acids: CASSPSTRTFSYEQYF.

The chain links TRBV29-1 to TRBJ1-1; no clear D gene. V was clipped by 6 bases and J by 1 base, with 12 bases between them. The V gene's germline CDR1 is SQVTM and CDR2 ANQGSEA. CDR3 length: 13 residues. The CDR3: CSVTNTRNTEAFF. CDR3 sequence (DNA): TGCAGCGTCACAAATACAAGGAACACTGAAGCTTTCTTT.

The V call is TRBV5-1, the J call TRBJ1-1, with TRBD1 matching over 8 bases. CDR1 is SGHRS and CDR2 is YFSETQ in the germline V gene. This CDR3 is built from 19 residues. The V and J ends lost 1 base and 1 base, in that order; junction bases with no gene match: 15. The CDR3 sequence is CASSLSPPKWGQENTEAFF. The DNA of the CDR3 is TGCGCCAGCAGCTTGAGTCCCCCGAAATGGGGACAGGAGAACACTGAAGCTTTCTTT.

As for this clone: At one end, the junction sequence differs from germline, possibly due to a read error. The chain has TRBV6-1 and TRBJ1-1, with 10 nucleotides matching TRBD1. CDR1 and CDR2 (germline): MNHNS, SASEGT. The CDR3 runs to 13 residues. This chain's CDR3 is CASREGQGAEAFF. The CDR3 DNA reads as TGTGCCAGCAGAGAAGGACAGGGGGCTGAAGCTTTCTTT.

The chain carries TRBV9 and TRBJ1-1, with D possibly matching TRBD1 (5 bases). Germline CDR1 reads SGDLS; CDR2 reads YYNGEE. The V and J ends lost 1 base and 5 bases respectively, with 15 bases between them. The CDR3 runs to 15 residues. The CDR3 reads CASSVSSEGLTEAFF. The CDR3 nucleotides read TGTGCCAGCAGCGTAAGTTCCGAGGGGTTGACTGAAGCTTTCTTT.

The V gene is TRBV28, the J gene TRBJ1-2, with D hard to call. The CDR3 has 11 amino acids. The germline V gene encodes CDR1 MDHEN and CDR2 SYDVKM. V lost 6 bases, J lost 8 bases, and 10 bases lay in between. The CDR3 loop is CASRTFMGYTF. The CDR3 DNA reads TGTGCCAGCAGGACCTTCATGGGCTACACCTTC.

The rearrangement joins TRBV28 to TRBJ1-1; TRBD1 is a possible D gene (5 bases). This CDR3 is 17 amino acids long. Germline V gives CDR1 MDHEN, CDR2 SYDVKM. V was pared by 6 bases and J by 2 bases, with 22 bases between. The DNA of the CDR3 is TGTGCCAGCAGCTCTTTTGGGGGGACGGGTATAAACACTGAAGCTTTCTTT. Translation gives CASSSFGGTGINTEAFF. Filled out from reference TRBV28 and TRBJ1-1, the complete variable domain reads DVKVTQSSRYLVKRTGEKVFLECVQDMDHENMFWYRQDPGLGLRLIYFSYDVKMKEKGDIPEGYSVSREKKERFSLILESASTNQTSMYLCASSSFGGTGINTEAFFGQGTRLTVV.

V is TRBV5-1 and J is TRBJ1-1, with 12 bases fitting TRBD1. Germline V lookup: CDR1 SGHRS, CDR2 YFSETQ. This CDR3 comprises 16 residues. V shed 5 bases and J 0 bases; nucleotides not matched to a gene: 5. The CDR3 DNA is TGCGCCAGCAGATCGGGACAGGGGGCCTTGAACACTGAAGCTTTCTTT. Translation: CASRSGQGALNTEAFF.

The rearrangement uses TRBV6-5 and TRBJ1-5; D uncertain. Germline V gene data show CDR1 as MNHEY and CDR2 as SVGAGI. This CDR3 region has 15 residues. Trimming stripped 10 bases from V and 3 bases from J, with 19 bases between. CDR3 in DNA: TGTGCCACCTCAAACGGAAACGGACCCAATCAGCCCCAGCATTTT. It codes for CATSNGNGPNQPQHF.

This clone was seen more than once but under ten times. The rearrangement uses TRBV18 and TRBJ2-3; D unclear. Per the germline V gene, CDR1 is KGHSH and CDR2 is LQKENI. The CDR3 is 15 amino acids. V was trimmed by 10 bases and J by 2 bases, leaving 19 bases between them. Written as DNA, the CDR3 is TGTGCCACCTCCCCGGAGTTTCTTGTCACAGATACGCAGTATTTT. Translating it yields CATSPEFLVTDTQYF.

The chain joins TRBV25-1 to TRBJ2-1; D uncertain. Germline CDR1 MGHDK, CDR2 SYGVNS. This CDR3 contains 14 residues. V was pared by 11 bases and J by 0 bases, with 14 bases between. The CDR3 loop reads CAGPVASSYNEQFF. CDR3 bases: TGTGCCGGTCCCGTAGCTAGCTCCTACAATGAGCAGTTCTTC. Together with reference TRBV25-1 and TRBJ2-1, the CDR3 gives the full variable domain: EADIYQTPRYLVIGTGKKITLECSQTMGHDKMYWYQQDPGMELHLIHYSYGVNSTEKGDLSSESTVSRIRTEHFPLTLESARPSHTSQYLCAGPVASSYNEQFFGPGTRLTVL.

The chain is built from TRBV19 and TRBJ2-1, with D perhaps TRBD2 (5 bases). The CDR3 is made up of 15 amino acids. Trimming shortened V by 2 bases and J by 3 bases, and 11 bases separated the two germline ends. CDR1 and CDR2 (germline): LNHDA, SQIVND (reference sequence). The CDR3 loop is CASSILAFSYNEQFF. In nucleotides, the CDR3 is TGTGCCAGTAGTATACTAGCTTTTAGCTACAATGAGCAGTTCTTC.

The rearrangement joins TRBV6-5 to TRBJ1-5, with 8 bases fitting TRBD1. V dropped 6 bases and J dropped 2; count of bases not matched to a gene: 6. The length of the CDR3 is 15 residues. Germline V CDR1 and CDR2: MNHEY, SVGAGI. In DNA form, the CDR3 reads TGTGCCAGCAGGATCGACAGGGGAGGCAATCAGCCCCAGCATTTT. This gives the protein CASRIDRGGNQPQHF.

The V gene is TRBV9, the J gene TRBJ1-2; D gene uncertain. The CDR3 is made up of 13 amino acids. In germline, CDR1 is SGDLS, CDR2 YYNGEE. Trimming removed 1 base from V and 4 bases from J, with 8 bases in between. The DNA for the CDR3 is TGTGCCAGCAGCGTATCTGGGATCTATGGCTACACCTTC. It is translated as CASSVSGIYGYTF.

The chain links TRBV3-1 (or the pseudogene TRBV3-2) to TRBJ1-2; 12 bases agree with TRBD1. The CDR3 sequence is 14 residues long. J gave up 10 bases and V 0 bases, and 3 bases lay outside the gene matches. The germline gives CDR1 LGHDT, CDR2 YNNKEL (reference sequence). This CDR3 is CASSQDPGQGAYTF. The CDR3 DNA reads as TGTGCCAGCAGCCAAGATCCGGGACAGGGGGCCTACACCTTC.

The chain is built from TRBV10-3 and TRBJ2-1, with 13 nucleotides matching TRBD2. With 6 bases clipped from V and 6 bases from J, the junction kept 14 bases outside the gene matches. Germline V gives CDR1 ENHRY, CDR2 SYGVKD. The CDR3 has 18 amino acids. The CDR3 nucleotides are TGTGCCATCAGCCCAGGGACTAGCGGGGCTTTGGTTCGCAATGAGCAGTTCTTC. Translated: CAISPGTSGALVRNEQFF.

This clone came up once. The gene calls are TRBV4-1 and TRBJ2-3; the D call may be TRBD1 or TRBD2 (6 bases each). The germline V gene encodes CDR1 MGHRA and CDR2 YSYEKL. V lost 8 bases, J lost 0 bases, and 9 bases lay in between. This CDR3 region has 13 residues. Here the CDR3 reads CASGGPSTDTQYF. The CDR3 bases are TGCGCCAGCGGGGGGCCGAGCACAGATACGCAGTATTTT.

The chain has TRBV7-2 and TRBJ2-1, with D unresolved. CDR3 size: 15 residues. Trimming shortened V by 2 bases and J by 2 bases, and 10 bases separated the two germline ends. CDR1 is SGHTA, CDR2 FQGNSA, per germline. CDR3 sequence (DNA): TGTGCCAGCAGCTTAAGGCCAGGAACCTACAATGAGCAGTTCTTC. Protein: CASSLRPGTYNEQFF.

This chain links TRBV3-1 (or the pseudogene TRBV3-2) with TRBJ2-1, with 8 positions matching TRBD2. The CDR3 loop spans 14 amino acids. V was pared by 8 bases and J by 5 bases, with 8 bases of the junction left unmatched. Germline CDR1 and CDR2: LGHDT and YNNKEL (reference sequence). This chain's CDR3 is CASAFRGGHNEQFF. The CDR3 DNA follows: TGTGCCAGCGCCTTCCGGGGGGGCCACAATGAGCAGTTCTTC.

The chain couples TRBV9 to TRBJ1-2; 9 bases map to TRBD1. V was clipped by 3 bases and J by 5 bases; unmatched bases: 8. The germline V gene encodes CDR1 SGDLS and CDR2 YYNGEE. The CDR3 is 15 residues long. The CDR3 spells CASSGIWDREYGYTF. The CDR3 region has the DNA TGTGCCAGCAGCGGCATCTGGGACAGGGAGTATGGCTACACCTTC.

The CDR3 here is CASSYVRNNSPLHF. The DNA for the CDR3 is TGTGCCAGCAGTTACGTCAGGAATAATTCACCCCTCCACTTT. V and J are TRBV6-5 and TRBJ1-6; no clear D gene. The CDR3 is 14 amino acids. CDR1 is MNHEY, CDR2 SVGAGI, per germline. V lost 2 bases and J lost 5, with 7 bases in between.

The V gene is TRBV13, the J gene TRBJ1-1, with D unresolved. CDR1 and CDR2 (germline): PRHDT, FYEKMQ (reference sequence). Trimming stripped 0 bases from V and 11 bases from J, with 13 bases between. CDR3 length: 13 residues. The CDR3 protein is CASSLGLGDGAFF. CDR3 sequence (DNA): TGTGCCAGCAGCTTAGGCCTCGGTGACGGGGCTTTCTTT.

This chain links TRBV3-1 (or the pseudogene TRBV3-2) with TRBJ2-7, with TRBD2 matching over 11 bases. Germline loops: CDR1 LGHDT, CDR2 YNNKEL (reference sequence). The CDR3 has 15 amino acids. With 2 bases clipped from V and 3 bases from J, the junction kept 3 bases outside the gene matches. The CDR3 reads CASSQPSGGNYEQYF. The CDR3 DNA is TGTGCCAGCAGCCAACCTAGCGGGGGGAACTACGAGCAGTACTTC.

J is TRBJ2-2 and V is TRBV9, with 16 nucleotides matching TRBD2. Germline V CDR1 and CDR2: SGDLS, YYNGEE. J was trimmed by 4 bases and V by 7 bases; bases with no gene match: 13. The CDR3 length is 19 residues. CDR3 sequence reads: CASRASGLAGGPITGELFF. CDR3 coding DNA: TGTGCCAGCCGCGCTTCGGGACTAGCGGGGGGGCCGATCACCGGGGAGCTGTTTTTT.

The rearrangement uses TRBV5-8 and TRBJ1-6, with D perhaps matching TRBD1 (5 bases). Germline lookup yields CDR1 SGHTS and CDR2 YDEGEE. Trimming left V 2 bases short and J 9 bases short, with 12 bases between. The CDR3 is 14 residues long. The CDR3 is CASSLVGVFSPLHF. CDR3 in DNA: TGTGCCAGCAGCTTAGTAGGGGTCTTTTCACCCCTCCACTTT.